This T cell receptor beta chain stems from a study of T cell clonotyping in hematopoietic cell transplantation. This CDR3 is 16 amino acids long. V lost 10 bases and J lost 0, with 20 bases in between. Germline assignment: CDR1 SGHRS and CDR2 YFSETQ. Samples: about 28 days before transplant, then days 30, 100 and 180 after. TCRdb's table, derived via immunoSEQ multiplex PCR, lists solely in-frame clones and lacks some. The data contain 5,000 to 6,500 clones, about 78% of them seen just once; the ten biggest clones take up roughly 34%. The V gene is TRBV5-1, the J gene TRBJ1-5; D gene ambiguous. This TCR was sampled from a male patient between 65 and 79 years old who had an allogeneic stem cell transplant from an unrelated donor, so T cells may come from the graft donor. Some clones in this sample may be carry-over from other donors' samples. The sequencing here drew on peripheral blood mononuclear cells, taken 180 days after allogeneic stem cell transplant. CDR3 coding DNA: TGCGCCGGAAAGACACGAACCCGCTATAGCAATCAGCCCCAGCATTTT. It encodes CAGKTRTRYSNQPQHF.